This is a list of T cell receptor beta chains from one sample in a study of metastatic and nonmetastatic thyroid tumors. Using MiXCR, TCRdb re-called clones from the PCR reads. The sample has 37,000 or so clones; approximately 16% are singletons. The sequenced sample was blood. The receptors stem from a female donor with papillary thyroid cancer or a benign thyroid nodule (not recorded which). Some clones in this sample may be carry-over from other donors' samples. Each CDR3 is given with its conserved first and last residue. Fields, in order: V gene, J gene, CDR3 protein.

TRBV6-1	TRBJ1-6	CATRKEGLPLHF
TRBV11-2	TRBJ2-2	CASSSPPAEEINTGELFF
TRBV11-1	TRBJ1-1	CASSFLEGGAESFF
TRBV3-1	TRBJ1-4	CASSQDVGAKLFF
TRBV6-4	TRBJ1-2	CASSDPLPGQGRLLDYGYTF
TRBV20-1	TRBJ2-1	CSANPLTSARSSYNEQFF
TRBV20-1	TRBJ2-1	CSARGTGTSVSYNDQFF
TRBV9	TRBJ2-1	CASTVAGGNSYNEQFF
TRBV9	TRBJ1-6	CASRQGWGDNSPLHF
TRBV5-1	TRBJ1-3	CASSLDSGRGNTIYF
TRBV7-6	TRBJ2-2	CASSFSGTGGAAGELFF
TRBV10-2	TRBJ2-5	CASSDLGSARETQYF
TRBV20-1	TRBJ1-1	CSARPVTGGNTEAFF
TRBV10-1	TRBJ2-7	CASSAGQGYEQYF
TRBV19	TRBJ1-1	CASSSEGGWTEAFF
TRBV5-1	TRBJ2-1	CASSLGYGTGLYNEQFF
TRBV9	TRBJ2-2	CASSPGGGTGELFF